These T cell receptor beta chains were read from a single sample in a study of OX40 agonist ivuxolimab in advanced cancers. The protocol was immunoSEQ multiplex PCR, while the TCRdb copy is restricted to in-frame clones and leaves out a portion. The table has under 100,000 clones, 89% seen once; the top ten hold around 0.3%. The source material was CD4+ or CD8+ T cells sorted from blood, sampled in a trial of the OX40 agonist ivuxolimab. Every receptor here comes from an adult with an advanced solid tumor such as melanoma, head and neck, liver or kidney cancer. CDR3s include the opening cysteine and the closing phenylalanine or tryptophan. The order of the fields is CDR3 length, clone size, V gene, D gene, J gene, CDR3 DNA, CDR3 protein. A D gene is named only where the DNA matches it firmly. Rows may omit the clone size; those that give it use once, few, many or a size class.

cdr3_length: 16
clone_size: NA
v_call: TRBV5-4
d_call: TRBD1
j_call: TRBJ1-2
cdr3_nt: TGTGCCAGCAGCTCGGAGAGGACAGGGGGGGGAAGAGGCTACACCTTC
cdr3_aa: CASSSERTGGGRGYTF

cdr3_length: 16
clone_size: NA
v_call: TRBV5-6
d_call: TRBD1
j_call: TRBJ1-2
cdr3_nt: TGTGCCAGCAGTTACGGACAGGGGTCTTTATGGTATGGCTACACCTTC
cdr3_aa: CASSYGQGSLWYGYTF

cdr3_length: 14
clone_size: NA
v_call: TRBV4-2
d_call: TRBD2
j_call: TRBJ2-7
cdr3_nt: TGTGCCAGCAGCCAAGGTCCCGGGGGGAGCGAGCAGTACTTC
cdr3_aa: CASSQGPGGSEQYF

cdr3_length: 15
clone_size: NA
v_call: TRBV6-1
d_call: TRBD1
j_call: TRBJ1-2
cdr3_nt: TGTGCCAGCACCTGGGACAGGGGATCCAACTATGGCTACACCTTC
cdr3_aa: CASTWDRGSNYGYTF

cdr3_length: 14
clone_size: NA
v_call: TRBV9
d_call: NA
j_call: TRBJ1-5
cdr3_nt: TGTGCCAGCAGCGTAGCAGGGGACAATCAGCCCCAGCATTTT
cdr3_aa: CASSVAGDNQPQHF

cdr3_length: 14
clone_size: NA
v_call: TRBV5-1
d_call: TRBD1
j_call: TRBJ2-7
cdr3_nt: TGCGCCAGCAGTGTCGGGACAGGGACCTTCGAGCAGTACTTC
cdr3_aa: CASSVGTGTFEQYF

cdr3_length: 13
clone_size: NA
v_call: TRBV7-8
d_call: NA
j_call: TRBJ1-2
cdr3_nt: TGTGCCAGCAGCTTCGCGGGGGCTGGGGACTACACCTTC
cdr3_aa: CASSFAGAGDYTF

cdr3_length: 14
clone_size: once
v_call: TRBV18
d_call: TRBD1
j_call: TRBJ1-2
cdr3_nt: TGTGCCAGCTCACCAGGGACAGGAAACTATGGCTACACCTTC
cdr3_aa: CASSPGTGNYGYTF

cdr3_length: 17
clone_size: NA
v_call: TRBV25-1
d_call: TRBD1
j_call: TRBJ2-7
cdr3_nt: TGTGCCAGCACCGGGACAGGGGGCATCAGCTCCTCCTACGAGCAGTACTTC
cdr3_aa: CASTGTGGISSSYEQYF

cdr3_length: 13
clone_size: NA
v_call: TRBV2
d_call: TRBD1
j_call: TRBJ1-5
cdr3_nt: TGTGCCAGCAGTACAGGGGGAAATCAGCCCCAGCATTTT
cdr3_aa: CASSTGGNQPQHF

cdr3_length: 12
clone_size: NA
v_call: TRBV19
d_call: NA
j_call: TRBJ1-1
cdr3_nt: TGTGCCAGTGGGGTTATGAACACTGAAGCTTTCTTT
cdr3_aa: CASGVMNTEAFF

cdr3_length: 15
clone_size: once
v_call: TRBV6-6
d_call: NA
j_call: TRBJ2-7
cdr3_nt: TGTGCCAGCAGCCACCATGGGGAAACGTCCTACGAGCAGTACTTC
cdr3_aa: CASSHHGETSYEQYF

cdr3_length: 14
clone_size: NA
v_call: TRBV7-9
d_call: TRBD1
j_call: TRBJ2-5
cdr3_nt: TGTGCCAGCAGCCAGACAGGGGGCGCGGAGACCCAGTACTTC
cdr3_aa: CASSQTGGAETQYF

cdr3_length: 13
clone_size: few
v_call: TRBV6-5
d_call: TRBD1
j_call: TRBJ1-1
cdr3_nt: TGTGCCAGCAGTCCGCGCCGGGACAGCCAAGCTTTCTTT
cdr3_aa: CASSPRRDSQAFF

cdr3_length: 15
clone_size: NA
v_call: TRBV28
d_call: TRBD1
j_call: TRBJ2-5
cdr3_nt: TGTGCCAGCAGTCCATTACCAGACAGGGAAGAGACCCAGTACTTC
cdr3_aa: CASSPLPDREETQYF

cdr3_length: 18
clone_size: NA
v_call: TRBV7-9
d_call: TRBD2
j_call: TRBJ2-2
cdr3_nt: TGTGCCAGCAGCTCCTCAAGCGGACTAGCGGGAGGCACCGGGGAGCTGTTTTTT
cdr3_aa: CASSSSSGLAGGTGELFF